This T cell receptor beta chain was retrieved from a study of shared clonotypes between healthy human individuals. Regarding the study as a whole: It was observed that 5% to 6% of naive CD4 clonotypes were shared across several donors.

The study drew its donors from healthy HIV-negative adults without recent acute infections or vaccinations. Execution of the assay was at deep level. When replicate PCRs were run on sorted subsets, they used approximately 210 ng DNA, about 30,000 T cell genomes. Only in-frame clones appear in the TCRdb table, and some are missing; sequencing was by immunoSEQ multiplex PCR. The sample carries about 680,000 clones, 55% to 85% recorded once. A word on this clone: The antigen is not known.

The CDR3 length is 12 residues. The V gene lost 5 bases and the J gene lost 1 base, with 6 bases spanning the gap. Germline CDR1 and CDR2: SQVTM and ANQGSEA. This receptor was obtained from a woman in her 30s in good health. This chain connects TRBV29-1 to TRBJ1-3, with D uncertain. Sequencing input: memory CD4+ T cells sorted from blood. Subset defined: CD45RA-negative fraction. The CDR3: CSVRESGNTIYF. CDR3 nucleotides: TGCAGCGTTAGGGAATCTGGAAACACCATATATTTT.